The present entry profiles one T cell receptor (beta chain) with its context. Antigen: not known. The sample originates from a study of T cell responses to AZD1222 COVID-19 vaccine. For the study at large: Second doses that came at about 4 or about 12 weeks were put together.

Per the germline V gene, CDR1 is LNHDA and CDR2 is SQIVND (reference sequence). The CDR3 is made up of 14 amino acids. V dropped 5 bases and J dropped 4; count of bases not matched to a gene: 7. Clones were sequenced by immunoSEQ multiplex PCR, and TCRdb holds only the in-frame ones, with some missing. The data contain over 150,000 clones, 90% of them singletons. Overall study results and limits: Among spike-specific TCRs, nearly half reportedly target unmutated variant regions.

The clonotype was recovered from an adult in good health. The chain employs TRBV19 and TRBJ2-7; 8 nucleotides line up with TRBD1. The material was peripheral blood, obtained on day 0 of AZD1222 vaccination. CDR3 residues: CASSLQDRVYEQYF. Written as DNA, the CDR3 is TGTGCCAGTAGTCTCCAGGACAGGGTGTACGAGCAGTACTTC.